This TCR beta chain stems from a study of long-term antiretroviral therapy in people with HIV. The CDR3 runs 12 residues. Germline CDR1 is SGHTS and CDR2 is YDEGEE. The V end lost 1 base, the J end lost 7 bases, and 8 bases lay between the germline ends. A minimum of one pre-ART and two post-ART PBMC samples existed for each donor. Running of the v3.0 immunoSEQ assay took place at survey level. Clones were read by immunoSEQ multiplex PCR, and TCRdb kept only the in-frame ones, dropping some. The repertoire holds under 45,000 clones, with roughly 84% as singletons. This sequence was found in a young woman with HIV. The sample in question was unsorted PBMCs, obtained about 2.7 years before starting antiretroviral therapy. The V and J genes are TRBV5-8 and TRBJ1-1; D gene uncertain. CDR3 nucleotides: TGTGCCAGCAGCTTGCGGGCAGGTGAAGCTTTCTTT. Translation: CASSLRAGEAFF.